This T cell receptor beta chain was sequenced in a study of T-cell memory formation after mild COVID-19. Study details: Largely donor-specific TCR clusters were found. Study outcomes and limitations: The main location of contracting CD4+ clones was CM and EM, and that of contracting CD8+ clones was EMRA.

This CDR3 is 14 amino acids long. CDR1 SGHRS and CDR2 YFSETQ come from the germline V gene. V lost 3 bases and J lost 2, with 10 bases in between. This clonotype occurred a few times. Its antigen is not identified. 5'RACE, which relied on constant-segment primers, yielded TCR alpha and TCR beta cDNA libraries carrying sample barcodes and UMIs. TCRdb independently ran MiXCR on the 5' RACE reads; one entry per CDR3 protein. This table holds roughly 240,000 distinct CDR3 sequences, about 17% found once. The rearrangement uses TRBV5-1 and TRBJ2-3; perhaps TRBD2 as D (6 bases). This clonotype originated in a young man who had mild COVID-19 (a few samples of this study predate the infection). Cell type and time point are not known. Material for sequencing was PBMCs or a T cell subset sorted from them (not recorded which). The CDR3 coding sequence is TGCGCCAGCAGCTACGGACTAATCACAGATACGCAGTATTTT. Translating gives CASSYGLITDTQYF.